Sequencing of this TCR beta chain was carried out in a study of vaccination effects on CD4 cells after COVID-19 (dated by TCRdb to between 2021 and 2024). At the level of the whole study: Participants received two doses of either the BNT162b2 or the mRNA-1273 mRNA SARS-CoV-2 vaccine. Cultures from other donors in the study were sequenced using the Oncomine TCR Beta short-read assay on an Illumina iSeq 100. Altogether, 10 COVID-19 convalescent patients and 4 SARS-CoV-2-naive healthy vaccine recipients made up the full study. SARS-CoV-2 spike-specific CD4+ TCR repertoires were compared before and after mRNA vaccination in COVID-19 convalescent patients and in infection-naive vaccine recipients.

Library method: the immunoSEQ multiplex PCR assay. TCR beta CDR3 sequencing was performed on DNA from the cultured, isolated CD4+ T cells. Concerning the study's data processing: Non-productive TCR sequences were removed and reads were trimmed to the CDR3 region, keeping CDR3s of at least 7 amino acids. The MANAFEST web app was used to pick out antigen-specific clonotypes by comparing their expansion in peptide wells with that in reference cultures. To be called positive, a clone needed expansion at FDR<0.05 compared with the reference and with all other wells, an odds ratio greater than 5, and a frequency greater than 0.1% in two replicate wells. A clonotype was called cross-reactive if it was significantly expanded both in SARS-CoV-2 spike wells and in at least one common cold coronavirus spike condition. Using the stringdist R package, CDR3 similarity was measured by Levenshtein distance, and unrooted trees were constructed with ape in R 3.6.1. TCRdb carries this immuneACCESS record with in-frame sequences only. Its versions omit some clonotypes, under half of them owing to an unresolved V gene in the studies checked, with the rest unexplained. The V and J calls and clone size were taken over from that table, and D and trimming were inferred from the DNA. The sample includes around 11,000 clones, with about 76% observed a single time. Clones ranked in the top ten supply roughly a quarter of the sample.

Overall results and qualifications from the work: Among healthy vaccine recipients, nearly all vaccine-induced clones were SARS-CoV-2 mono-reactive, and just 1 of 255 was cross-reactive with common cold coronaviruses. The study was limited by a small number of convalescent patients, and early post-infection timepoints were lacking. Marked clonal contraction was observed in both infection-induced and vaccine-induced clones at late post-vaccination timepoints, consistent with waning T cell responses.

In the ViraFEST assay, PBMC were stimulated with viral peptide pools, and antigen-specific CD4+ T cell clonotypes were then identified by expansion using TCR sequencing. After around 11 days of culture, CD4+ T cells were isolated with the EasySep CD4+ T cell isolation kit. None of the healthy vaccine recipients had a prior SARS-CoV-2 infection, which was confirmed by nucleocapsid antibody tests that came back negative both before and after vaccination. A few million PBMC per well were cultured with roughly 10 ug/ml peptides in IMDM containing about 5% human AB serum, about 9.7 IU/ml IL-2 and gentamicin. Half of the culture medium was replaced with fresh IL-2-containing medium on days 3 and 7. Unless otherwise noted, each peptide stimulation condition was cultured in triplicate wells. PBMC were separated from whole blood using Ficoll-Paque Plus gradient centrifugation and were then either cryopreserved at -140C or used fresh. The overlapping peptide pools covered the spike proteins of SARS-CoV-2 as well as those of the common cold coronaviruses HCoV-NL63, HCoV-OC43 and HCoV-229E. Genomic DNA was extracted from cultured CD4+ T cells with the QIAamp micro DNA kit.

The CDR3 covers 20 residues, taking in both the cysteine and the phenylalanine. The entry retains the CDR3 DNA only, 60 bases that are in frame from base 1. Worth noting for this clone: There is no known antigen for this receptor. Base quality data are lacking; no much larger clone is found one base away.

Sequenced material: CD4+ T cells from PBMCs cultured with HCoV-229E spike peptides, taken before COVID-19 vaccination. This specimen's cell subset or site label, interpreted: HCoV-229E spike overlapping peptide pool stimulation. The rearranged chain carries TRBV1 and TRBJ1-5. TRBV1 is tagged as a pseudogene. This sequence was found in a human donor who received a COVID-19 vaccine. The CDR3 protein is CTSSQPLKGSIRNSNQPQHF. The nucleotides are TGCACCAGCAGCCAGCCCCTCAAAGGGTCGATTAGGAATAGCAATCAGCCCCAGCATTTT.